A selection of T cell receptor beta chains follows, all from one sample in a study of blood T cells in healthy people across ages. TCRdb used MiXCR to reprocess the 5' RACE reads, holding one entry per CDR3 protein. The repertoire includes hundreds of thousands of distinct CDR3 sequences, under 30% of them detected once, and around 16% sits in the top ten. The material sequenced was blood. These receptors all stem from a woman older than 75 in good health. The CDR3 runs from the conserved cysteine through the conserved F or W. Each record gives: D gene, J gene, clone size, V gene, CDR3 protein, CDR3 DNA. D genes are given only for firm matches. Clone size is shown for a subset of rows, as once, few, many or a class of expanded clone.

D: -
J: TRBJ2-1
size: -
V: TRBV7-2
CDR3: CASSSQASNNEQFF
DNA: TGTGCCAGCAGCTCTCAGGCGAGCAACAATGAGCAGTTCTTC

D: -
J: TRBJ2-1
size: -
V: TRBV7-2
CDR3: CVGSLSGTRWNEQVF
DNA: TGTGTCGGCAGCTTATCTGGGACCCGCTGGAATGAGCAGGTCTTC

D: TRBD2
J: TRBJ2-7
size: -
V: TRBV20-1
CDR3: CSARERGGAWREQYF
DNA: TGCAGTGCTAGAGAACGCGGGGGGGCATGGCGCGAGCAGTACTTC

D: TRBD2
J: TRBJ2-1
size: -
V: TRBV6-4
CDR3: CVSSAVAGGACNEQFF
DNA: TGTGTCAGCAGTGCCGTAGCGGGGGGGGCCTGCAATGAGCAGTTCTTC

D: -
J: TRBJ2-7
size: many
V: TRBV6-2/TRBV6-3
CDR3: CASRRSGVTYEQYF
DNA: TGTGCCAGCAGAAGATCAGGGGTTACCTACGAGCAGTACTTC

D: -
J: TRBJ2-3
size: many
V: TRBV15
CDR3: CATSRGQQTSTDTQYF
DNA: TGTGCCACCAGCAGAGGACAGCAGACTAGCACAGATACGCAGTATTTT

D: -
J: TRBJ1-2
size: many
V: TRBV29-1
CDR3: CSVDPGGNYGYTF
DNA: TGCAGCGTTGATCCCGGGGGCAACTATGGCTACACCTTC

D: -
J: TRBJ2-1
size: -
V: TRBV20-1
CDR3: CSAWGANEQFF
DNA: TGCAGTGCCTGGGGGGCCAATGAGCAGTTCTTC

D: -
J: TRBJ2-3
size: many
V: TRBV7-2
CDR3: CASSPRATDTQYF
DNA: TGTGCCAGCAGCCCACGGGCCACAGATACGCAGTATTTT

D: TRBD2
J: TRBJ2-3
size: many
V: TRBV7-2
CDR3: CASSFDGGAGDTQYF
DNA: TGTGCCAGCAGCTTCGACGGGGGGGCCGGAGATACGCAGTATTTT

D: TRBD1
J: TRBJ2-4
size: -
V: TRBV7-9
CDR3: CASSLLTGTKNIQYF
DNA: TGTGCCAGCAGCTTATTGACAGGGACCAAAAACATTCAGTACTTC

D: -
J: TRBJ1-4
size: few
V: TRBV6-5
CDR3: CASSYSFDGGEKLFF
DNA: TGTGCCAGCAGTTACTCTTTCGATGGGGGTGAAAAACTGTTTTTT

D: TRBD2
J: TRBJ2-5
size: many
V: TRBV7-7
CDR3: CASSPLAKETQYF
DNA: TGTGCCAGCAGCCCACTAGCGAAGGAGACCCAGTACTTC

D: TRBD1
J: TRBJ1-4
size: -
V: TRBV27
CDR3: CASSQHRDRDEKLFF
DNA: TGTGCCAGCAGTCAACACCGGGACAGGGATGAAAAACTGTTTTTT

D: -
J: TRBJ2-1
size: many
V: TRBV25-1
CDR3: CASSARGRNEQFF
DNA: TGTGCCAGCAGTGCGAGAGGTCGCAATGAGCAGTTCTTC

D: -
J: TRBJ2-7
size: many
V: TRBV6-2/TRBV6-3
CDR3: CASSYRILYEQYF
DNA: TGTGCCAGCAGTTACCGTATTCTCTACGAGCAGTACTTC

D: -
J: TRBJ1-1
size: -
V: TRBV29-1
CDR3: CSVAREDEAFF
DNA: TGCAGCGTTGCTCGGGAAGATGAAGCTTTCTTT

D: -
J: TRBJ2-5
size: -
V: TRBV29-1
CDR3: CSAEVQETQYF
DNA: TGCAGCGCGGAAGTGCAAGAGACCCAGTACTTC

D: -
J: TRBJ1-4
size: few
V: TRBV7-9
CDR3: CASSSTTALNEKLFF
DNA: TGTGCCAGCAGCTCTACGACAGCCTTAAATGAAAAACTGTTTTTT

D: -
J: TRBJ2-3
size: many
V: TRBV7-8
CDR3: CASSLTEVTQYF
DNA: TGTGCCAGCAGCTTAACGGAGGTTACGCAGTATTTT

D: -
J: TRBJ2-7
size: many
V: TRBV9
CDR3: CASSVAGGSIYEQYF
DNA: TGTGCCAGCAGCGTAGCAGGGGGGAGCATCTACGAGCAGTACTTC

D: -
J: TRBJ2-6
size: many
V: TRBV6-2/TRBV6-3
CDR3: CASSYLTASSGANVLTF
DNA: TGTGCCAGCAGCTACCTTACTGCAAGCTCTGGGGCCAACGTCCTGACTTTC

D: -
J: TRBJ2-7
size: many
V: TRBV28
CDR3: CASGSGGRTYEQYF
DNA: TGTGCCAGCGGATCTGGGGGGCGGACCTACGAGCAGTACTTC

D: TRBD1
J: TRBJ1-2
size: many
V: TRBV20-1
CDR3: CSAMGQLYGYTF
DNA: TGCAGTGCTATGGGACAGCTCTATGGCTACACCTTC